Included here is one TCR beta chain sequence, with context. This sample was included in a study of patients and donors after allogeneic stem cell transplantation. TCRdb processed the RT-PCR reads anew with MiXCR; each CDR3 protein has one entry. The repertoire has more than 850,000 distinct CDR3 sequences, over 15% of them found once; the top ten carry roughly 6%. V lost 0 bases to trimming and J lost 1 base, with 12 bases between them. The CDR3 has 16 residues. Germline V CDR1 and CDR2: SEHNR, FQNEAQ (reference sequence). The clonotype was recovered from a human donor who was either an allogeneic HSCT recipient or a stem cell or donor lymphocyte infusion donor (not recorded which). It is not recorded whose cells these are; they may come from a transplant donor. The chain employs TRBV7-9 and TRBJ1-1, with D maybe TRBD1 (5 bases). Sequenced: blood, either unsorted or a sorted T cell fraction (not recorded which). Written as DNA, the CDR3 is TGTGCCAGCAGCTTAGCGGGGGGAACGGAGAACACTGAAGCTTTCTTT. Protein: CASSLAGGTENTEAFF.